Below are 24 T cell receptor beta chains sequenced from a single sample in a study of blood T cell repertoires in COVID-19. Sequenced by immunoSEQ multiplex PCR; TCRdb stores in-frame clones only, minus some. The table lists about 400,000 clones, 86% of them singletons. The source material was peripheral blood. The receptors derive from a woman in her twenties or thirties with active or convalescent COVID-19.

V and J are TRBV10-3 and TRBJ2-5, with D possibly matching TRBD1 (6 bases). Per the germline V gene, CDR1 is ENHRY and CDR2 is SYGVKD. The V gene lost 2 bases and the J gene lost 5 bases, with 12 bases spanning the gap. The CDR3 runs 14 residues. The CDR3 region is CAISEPGVEETQYF. In nucleotides, the CDR3 is TGTGCCATCAGTGAGCCAGGGGTGGAGGAGACCCAGTACTTC.

The chain has TRBV12-3 or TRBV12-4 and TRBJ2-7; D gene unclear. The V gene lost 4 bases and the J gene lost 0 bases, with 4 bases spanning the gap. The CDR3 runs 12 residues. The CDR3 here is CASSWSSYEQYF. The DNA of the CDR3 is TGTGCCAGCAGTTGGAGCTCCTACGAGCAGTACTTC.

The chain combines TRBV21-1 with TRBJ2-2; the table's D call, TRBD1, has no DNA check behind it. TRBV21-1 counts as a pseudogene. This CDR3 is 18 amino acids long. The CDR3 sequence: CASSTRPDRGQGTGELFF. CDR3 nucleotides: TGTGCCAGCAGCACCCGACCCGACAGGGGGCAGGGCACCGGGGAGCTGTTTTTT.

The chain employs TRBV7-8 and TRBJ2-1; D gene unclear. This CDR3 region has 14 residues. The germline gives CDR1 SGHVS, CDR2 FQNEAQ. V was pared by 5 bases and J by 5 bases, with 13 bases between. The CDR3 here is CASSPVRFNNEQFF. Here the CDR3 DNA reads TGTGCCAGCAGCCCTGTGCGGTTCAACAATGAGCAGTTCTTC.

The V call is TRBV12-3 or TRBV12-4, the J call TRBJ1-1, with D maybe TRBD1 (5 bases). This CDR3 has 13 amino acids. Trimming took 11 bases from V and 0 from J, leaving 13 bases between them. CDR3 sequence (DNA): TGTGCCGGAAAACAGGATCTGAACACTGAAGCTTTCTTT. Encoded protein: CAGKQDLNTEAFF.

V gene TRBV12-3 or TRBV12-4 combines with J gene TRBJ1-1; D is unresolved. V lost 4 bases, J lost 8 bases, and 8 bases lay in between. This CDR3 region has 11 residues. The CDR3 sequence: CASSSWEEAFF. CDR3 nucleotide sequence: TGTGCCAGCAGTTCATGGGAGGAAGCTTTCTTT.

The J gene is TRBJ1-3, the V gene TRBV18; 8 positions agree with TRBD1. CDR1 and CDR2 (germline): KGHSH, LQKENI. The CDR3 length is 15 residues. V shed 3 bases and J 2 bases; nucleotides not matched to a gene: 3. The CDR3 bases are TGTGCCAGCTCACCCCTGGACAGGGCTGGAAACACCATATATTTT. This encodes CASSPLDRAGNTIYF.

V usage is TRBV14 and J usage is TRBJ2-5; the D gene is possibly TRBD2 (7 bases). Germline assignment: CDR1 SGHDN and CDR2 FVKESK. CDR3 length: 16 residues. V lost 5 bases and J lost 5, with 21 bases in between. The CDR3: CASSAVWGGPGETQYF. As DNA, the CDR3 is TGTGCCAGCAGCGCCGTCTGGGGGGGCCCAGGGGAGACCCAGTACTTC.

This clone appeared a single time. The V and J genes are TRBV18 and TRBJ2-1, with 12 bases matching TRBD2. V lost 3 bases to trimming and J lost 15 bases; unmatched junction nucleotides: 12. This CDR3 region has 15 residues. Germline CDR1 and CDR2: KGHSH and LQKENI. The chain's CDR3 is CASSPRLAGDLDAFF. The CDR3 DNA is TGTGCCAGCTCACCGAGACTAGCGGGGGACTTAGACGCGTTCTTC. The full variable domain, rest sourced from reference TRBV18 and TRBJ2-1, is NAGVMQNPRHLVRRRGQEARLRCSPMKGHSHVYWYRQLPEEGLKFMVYLQKENIIDESGMPKERFSAEFPKEGPSILRIQQVVRGDSAAYFCASSPRLAGDLDAFFGPGTRLTVL.

In its sample, this clone was seen once. The chain recombines TRBV5-1 with TRBJ1-3; a weak D match, TRBD1 (5 bases). Trimming removed 4 bases at V and 10 bases at J, with 18 bases between. Germline loops: CDR1 SGHRS, CDR2 YFSETQ. CDR3 length: 14 amino acids. For the CDR3, the DNA is TGCGCCAGCAGCCTTTCAGCGGGGACGGAGACCATATATTTT. Amino acids: CASSLSAGTETIYF.

This clone was seen only a few times. This chain connects TRBV12-3 or TRBV12-4 to TRBJ2-1; D not certain. Trimming left V 6 bases short and J 7 bases short, with 13 bases between. This CDR3 spans 13 amino acids. CDR3 amino acids: CASSHSDWNEQFF. The CDR3 coding sequence is TGTGCCAGCAGCCACAGTGATTGGAATGAGCAGTTCTTC.

The chain is built from TRBV30 and TRBJ2-7, with 10 nucleotides matching TRBD1. V lost 3 bases, J lost 6 bases, and 8 bases stayed unmatched. The CDR3 covers 14 residues. Germline-derived CDR1 and CDR2 are GTSNPN and SVGIG (reference sequence). CDR3 DNA sequence: TGTGCCTGGAGGGGCTCGACAGGGGGCGTCGAGCAGTACTTC. As protein: CAWRGSTGGVEQYF.

The V and J genes are TRBV6-5 and TRBJ1-2; TRBD1 agrees at 9 bases. Germline values: CDR1 MNHEY, CDR2 SVGAGI. V shed 0 bases, J shed 7 bases, and the junction held 6 bases outside the gene matches. The CDR3 has 15 residues. DNA of the CDR3: TGTGCCAGCAGTTACTCTACAGGGGGCAAGGGTGGCTACACCTTC. Translation gives CASSYSTGGKGGYTF.

The J gene is TRBJ1-6, the V gene TRBV16; 7 bases map to TRBD1. V shed 5 bases and J 7 bases; nucleotides not matched to a gene: 8. Germline V lookup: CDR1 KGHSY, CDR2 FQNENV. The CDR3 length is 15 residues. The CDR3: CASSSKTGRNSPLHF. The CDR3 region has the DNA TGTGCCAGCAGCTCCAAGACAGGGAGGAATTCACCCCTCCACTTT.

The V and J genes are TRBV6-6 and TRBJ1-2, with D possibly TRBD1 on 5 matching bases. V was cut by 5 bases and J by 2 bases, with 9 bases left in between. Germline values: CDR1 MNHNY, CDR2 SVGAGI (reference sequence). This CDR3 has 13 residues. This CDR3 reads CASSVDRNYGYTF. CDR3 coding DNA: TGTGCCAGCAGTGTCGACAGAAACTATGGCTACACCTTC.

The V and J genes are TRBV6-1 and TRBJ1-2, with 7 positions matching TRBD1. V gave up 1 base and J gave up 7 bases; unmatched junction bases: 9. CDR1 and CDR2 (germline): MNHNS, SASEGT. The length of the CDR3 is 15 residues. The CDR3 DNA reads as TGTGCCAGCAGTGAAGTCGCAGGGGGGATGGGTGGCTACACCTTC. Translation: CASSEVAGGMGGYTF.

The chain couples TRBV3-1 (or the pseudogene TRBV3-2) to TRBJ2-3; weak D call: TRBD2 (5 bases). CDR3 length: 14 amino acids. Germline loops: CDR1 LGHDT, CDR2 YNNKEL (reference sequence). V dropped 4 bases and J dropped 0 bases, with 8 bases sitting between them. The CDR3 loop is CASSRSGSTDTQYF. Written as DNA, the CDR3 is TGTGCCAGCAGCCGTTCGGGAAGCACAGATACGCAGTATTTT.

V usage is TRBV27 and J usage is TRBJ1-2; TRBD1 aligns across 9 bases. This CDR3 has 15 amino acids. V was clipped by 5 bases and J by 6 bases; unmatched bases: 10. Germline loops: CDR1 MNHEY, CDR2 SMNVEV (reference sequence). The CDR3 here is CASSPRDRVDNGYTF. CDR3 sequence (DNA): TGTGCCAGCAGTCCTCGGGACAGGGTTGATAATGGCTACACCTTC.

A few counts support this clone. This rearrangement joins TRBV24-1 to TRBJ1-2, with D possibly TRBD1 on 5 matching bases. CDR1 is KGHDR, CDR2 SFDVKD, per germline. The CDR3 runs 13 residues. Trimming took 4 bases from V and 7 from J, leaving 12 bases between them. CDR3 protein: CATSDPVGRGYTF. The CDR3 bases are TGTGCCACCAGTGACCCCGTGGGGCGTGGCTACACCTTC.

The V call is TRBV7-8, the J call TRBJ2-5; TRBD2 matches 10 bases. CDR3 length: 15 residues. Trimming at V came to 5 bases and at J to 2 bases, leaving 5 bases not matched to a gene. Germline CDR1 is SGHVS and CDR2 is FQNEAQ. CDR3 region: CASSIGTSAQETQYF. The DNA for the CDR3 is TGTGCCAGCAGCATCGGGACTAGCGCTCAAGAGACCCAGTACTTC.

The CDR3 nucleotides are TGTGCCAGCAGTGAAATTGGGGAGAATCAGCCCCAGCATTTT. The encoded protein is CASSEIGENQPQHF. The gene calls are TRBV2 and TRBJ1-5; no firm D call. CDR1 and CDR2 from the germline V gene are SNHLY and FYNNEI. The CDR3 totals 14 residues. Trimming left V 2 bases short and J 4 bases short, with 9 bases between.

This rearrangement joins TRBV19 to TRBJ1-1, with TRBD1 matching 10 bases. V trimming: 5 bases; J trimming: 4 bases; junction bases outside the gene matches: 7. Germline CDR1 and CDR2: LNHDA and SQIVND (reference sequence). The CDR3 is 15 amino acids. The DNA of the CDR3 is TGTGCCAGTAGTGCCACCGGGACAGGGGTCACTGAAGCTTTCTTT. This gives the protein CASSATGTGVTEAFF. The full variable domain, its missing parts supplied by reference TRBV19 and TRBJ1-1, is DGGITQSPKYLFRKEGQNVTLSCEQNLNHDAMYWYRQDPGQGLRLIYYSQIVNDFQKGDIAEGYSVSREKKESFPLTVTSAQKNPTAFYLCASSATGTGVTEAFFGQGTRLTVV.

The CDR3: CSVLAGGTPYEQYF. The CDR3 nucleotides are TGCAGCGTACTAGCGGGAGGCACACCTTACGAGCAGTACTTC. V usage is TRBV29-1 and J usage is TRBJ2-7, with 12 bases lining up with TRBD2. Unmatched junction bases numbered 7, after V lost 6 bases and J lost 4 bases. This CDR3 has 14 residues. Germline CDR1 and CDR2: SQVTM and ANQGSEA.

This sequence joins TRBV7-9 and TRBJ2-7, with TRBD1 identical over 10 bases. The CDR3 contains 16 residues. CDR1 and CDR2 from the germline V gene are SEHNR and FQNEAQ (reference sequence). Germline trimming cut 5 bases from V and 2 bases from J; bases unmatched to any gene: 9. CDR3 in amino acids: CASSLSGTGVTYEQYF. CDR3 coding DNA: TGTGCCAGCAGCCTTTCCGGGACAGGGGTCACCTACGAGCAGTACTTC.